The text below deals with one TCR beta chain. A template switching step contributed a universal primer site, while unique molecular identifiers were present in the cDNA. One entry per CDR3 protein, called by TCRdb with MiXCR from the 5' RACE reads. This table holds approximately 530,000 distinct CDR3 sequences, about a fifth found once. This record belongs to a study of identical twins. These data also formed part of another study, on yellow fever vaccine responses in identical twins. In that study: In identical twins, vaccine T cell responses appeared partly shared and partly individual.

This sequence was found in a woman aged 18-29 years in good health. Source material: CD4+ T cells sorted from blood.

CDR3 in amino acids: CASMARGRFGYTF. In DNA, the CDR3 is TGTGCCAGCATGGCCAGGGGGCGATTTGGCTACACCTTC. The chain is built from TRBV12-3 or TRBV12-4 and TRBJ1-2, with 8 positions matching TRBD1. The CDR3 loop spans 13 amino acids. V lost 7 bases and J lost 7; bases outside the gene matches: 8.